Listed here are 9 T cell receptor beta chains from one sample, sequenced in a study of shared clonotypes between healthy human individuals. Method: immunoSEQ multiplex PCR; TCRdb's copy keeps in-frame clones and lacks some. The sample holds around 2,100,000 clones; roughly 95% are singletons and the top ten take 0.9% to 1.5%. The naive CD8 subset, CD45RO-negative cells positively selected for CCR7, excluded terminally differentiated effector memory CD45RA+ cells. Specimen: naive CD8+ T cells sorted from blood. The receptors derive from a man younger than 35 in good health.

Comments on this clone: Other DNA sequences in the same sample also yield this CDR3. The chain recombines TRBV20-1 with TRBJ2-7; tentative D call: TRBD2 (5 bases). CDR1 is DFQATT, CDR2 SNEGSKA, per germline (reference sequence). The CDR3 has 11 amino acids. Trimming left V 3 bases short and J 4 bases short, with 7 bases between. This chain's CDR3 is CSARSGYEQYF. The CDR3 DNA sequence: TGCAGTGCTAGGTCGGGGTACGAGCAGTACTTC.

As for this clone: The same CDR3 is also encoded by other DNA sequences in this sample. The J gene is TRBJ2-3, the V gene TRBV7-9; tentative D call: TRBD2 (6 bases). The CDR3 has 14 amino acids. Germline V lookup: CDR1 SEHNR, CDR2 FQNEAQ (reference sequence). Trimming took off 4 bases at V and 3 bases at J, with 11 bases between the two ends. Here the CDR3 reads CASSSGLSTDTQYF. As DNA, the CDR3 is TGTGCCAGCAGCTCGGGACTTTCGACAGATACGCAGTATTTT.

With respect to this clone: The same CDR3 is also encoded by other DNA sequences in this sample. V usage is TRBV28 and J usage is TRBJ2-7, with D possibly called TRBD1 or TRBD2 (6 bases each). The CDR3 covers 13 residues. V was pared by 2 bases and J by 2 bases, with 7 bases between. Germline loops: CDR1 MDHEN, CDR2 SYDVKM. CDR3 in amino acids: CASSLGGPYEQYF. In DNA form, the CDR3 reads TGTGCCAGCAGTTTAGGGGGGCCCTACGAGCAGTACTTC.

The rearrangement joins TRBV9 to TRBJ1-2; the D is unclear. V lost 0 bases and J lost 0, with 18 bases in between. The CDR3 spans 18 residues. CDR1 and CDR2 from the germline V gene are SGDLS and YYNGEE. The CDR3 region has the DNA TGTGCCAGCAGCGTAGGCTTCGGGCAGCCTTTTACTAACTATGGCTACACCTTC. Translation gives CASSVGFGQPFTNYGYTF. The full variable domain, with the rest looked up from reference TRBV9 and TRBJ1-2, is DSGVTQTPKHLITATGQRVTLRCSPRSGDLSVYWYQQSLDQGLQFLIQYYNGEERAKGNILERFSAQQFPDLHSELNLSSLELGDSALYFCASSVGFGQPFTNYGYTFGSGTRLTVV.

This chain connects TRBV15 to TRBJ2-3, with a possible D match to TRBD2 (6 bases). This CDR3 has 17 amino acids. CDR1 is LNHNV and CDR2 is YYDKDF in the germline V gene (reference sequence). Trimming left V 0 bases short and J 6 bases short, with 19 bases between. The DNA for the CDR3 is TGTGCCACCAGCAGAGATTTGGGAGGAGACTTCGATGATACGCAGTATTTT. This sequence encodes CATSRDLGGDFDDTQYF.

The V call is TRBV13, the J call TRBJ2-5; the D is unclear. The CDR3 is 13 residues long. Per germline, CDR1 PRHDT and CDR2 FYEKMQ (reference sequence). Trimming stripped 1 base from V and 4 bases from J, with 7 bases between. The CDR3 sequence: CASSLANVETQYF. The CDR3 nucleotides read TGTGCCAGCAGCTTAGCTAATGTAGAGACCCAGTACTTC.

In its sample, this clone was seen once. The chain uses TRBV2 and TRBJ1-2; D may be TRBD1 (5 bases). Germline-derived CDR1 and CDR2 are SNHLY and FYNNEI. The CDR3 length is 14 residues. With 2 bases removed from V and 2 bases from J, the gap between germline ends came to 9 bases. The CDR3 spells CASSEPKGNYGYTF. The CDR3 DNA sequence: TGTGCCAGCAGTGAACCGAAGGGGAACTATGGCTACACCTTC. The whole variable domain, filled in from reference TRBV2 and TRBJ1-2, reads EPEVTQTPSHQVTQMGQEVILRCVPISNHLYFYWYRQILGQKVEFLVSFYNNEISEKSEIFDDQFSVERPDGSNFTLKIRSTKLEDSAMYFCASSEPKGNYGYTFGSGTRLTVV.

The chain is built from TRBV7-2 and TRBJ2-5, with D possibly TRBD1 on 6 matching bases. Germline loops: CDR1 SGHTA, CDR2 FQGNSA. V was pared by 5 bases and J by 7 bases, with 11 bases between. CDR3 length: 12 residues. CDR3 residues: CASSPQGGTQYF. CDR3 in DNA: TGTGCCAGCAGCCCCCAAGGGGGGACCCAGTACTTC. Complete variable domain (other parts from reference TRBV7-2 and TRBJ2-5): GAGVSQSPSNKVTEKGKDVELRCDPISGHTALYWYRQSLGQGLEFLIYFQGNSAPDKSGLPSDRFSAERTGGSVSTLTIQRTQQEDSAVYLCASSPQGGTQYFGPGTRLLVL.

CDR3 residues: CASSEKRTLGAYEQYF. In nucleotides, the CDR3 is TGTGCCAGCAGTGAAAAGAGAACCCTGGGGGCCTACGAGCAGTACTTC. The V gene is TRBV6-1, the J gene TRBJ2-7; D possibly uses TRBD1 or TRBD2 (5 bases each). The CDR3 length is 16 residues. Looked up from germline, CDR1 is MNHNS and CDR2 is SASEGT. Trimming removed 2 bases at V and 2 bases at J, with 16 bases between.